A selection of T cell receptor beta chains follows, all from one sample in a study of PD-1 blockade in mismatch repair-deficient tumors. Clones were sequenced by immunoSEQ multiplex PCR, and TCRdb holds only the in-frame ones, with some missing. The data show fewer than 100,000 clones, roughly 80% seen once. Specimen: peripheral blood, collected 12 weeks after starting pembrolizumab. The receptors shown here come from an adult with mismatch repair-deficient cancer. Both conserved end residues are part of each CDR3. A D gene is named only where the DNA matches it firmly. Some rows have no size entry. The others give once, few or many, or a class for an expanded clone.

TRBJ1-3 | TRBD1 | - | TRBV19 | TGTGCCACAGCGAAACTCACAGGGGAAGGAAACACCATATATTTT | CATAKLTGEGNTIYF
TRBJ2-7 | TRBD1 | - | TRBV6-5 | TGTGCCAGCAGTAAAGGACAGGGTGGCTACGAGCAGTACTTC | CASSKGQGGYEQYF
TRBJ2-1 | TRBD2 | once | TRBV4-2 | TGTGCCAGCACTCCGGGACTAGCGTCCCATGAGCAGTTCTTC | CASTPGLASHEQFF
TRBJ1-1 | TRBD1 | - | TRBV4-1 | TGCGCCAGCAGCCAGGCTACAGGGGACGAAGCTTTCTTT | CASSQATGDEAFF
TRBJ1-1 | TRBD1 | - | TRBV5-1 | TGCGCCAGCAGCATTGGACAGGAGGGGACTGAAGCTTTCTTT | CASSIGQEGTEAFF
TRBJ2-7 | - | few | TRBV4-1 | TGCGCCAGCAGCCAAGATCCTGGGTCCTACGAGCAGTACTTC | CASSQDPGSYEQYF
TRBJ1-4 | - | - | TRBV30 | TGTGCCTGGAGTGTACGGGAGACAAGGAGGGGCGAAAAACTGTTTTTT | CAWSVRETRRGEKLFF
TRBJ2-7 | - | - | TRBV6-1 | TGTGCCAGCAGGGCGAGGCTGGACTCCTACGAGCAGTACTTC | CASRARLDSYEQYF
TRBJ1-3 | - | once | TRBV30 | TGTGCCTGGAGTATCGGAAACTCAGGGGACACCATATATTTT | CAWSIGNSGDTIYF
TRBJ2-7 | TRBD2 | - | TRBV27 | TGTGCCAGCAGTTCGAGAGGCAGCGGGAGCGGGTACGAGCAGTACTTC | CASSSRGSGSGYEQYF
TRBJ2-2 | - | - | TRBV9 | TGTGCCAGCAGCGTGGGACCCGCCGACACCGGGGAGCTGTTTTTT | CASSVGPADTGELFF
TRBJ2-7 | TRBD1 | - | TRBV9 | TGTGCCAGCAGCGAGGGGGACAGGGACTACGAGCAGTACTTC | CASSEGDRDYEQYF
TRBJ2-7 | TRBD2 | - | TRBV19 | TGTGCCAGTAGTATCTATTCGAGCGGGAGGACCGAGCAGTACTTC | CASSIYSSGRTEQYF
TRBJ2-1 | - | few | TRBV7-9 | TGTGCCAGCAGAGCGCCTAGAGTTGGCTACAATGAGCAGTTCTTC | CASRAPRVGYNEQFF
TRBJ1-5 | - | - | TRBV2 | TGTGCCAGCAGTGGGCAGGGCGGTGGTCAGCCCCAGCATTTT | CASSGQGGGQPQHF
TRBJ2-1 | TRBD2 | - | TRBV5-4 | TGTGCCAGCAGCCCGGAAGCGGGAGGGTACTACAATGAGCAGTTCTTC | CASSPEAGGYYNEQFF
TRBJ1-2 | - | - | TRBV5-1 | TGCGCCAGCAGCTCGGACACGGGCAGTATCTATGGCTACACCTTC | CASSSDTGSIYGYTF
TRBJ2-1 | - | once | TRBV30 | TGTGCCTGGAGTAAGAGCTTGAGCTCCTACAATGAGCAGTTCTTC | CAWSKSLSSYNEQFF
TRBJ2-5 | - | - | TRBV30 | TGTGCCTGGAGTCAGCCAATAGCGGTCGTTGGGGAGACCCAGTACTTC | CAWSQPIAVVGETQYF
TRBJ2-7 | TRBD1 | - | TRBV7-9 | TGTGCCAGCAGCCAAAACAGGGGGCCCTACGAGCAGTACTTC | CASSQNRGPYEQYF
TRBJ1-5 | - | - | TRBV11-2 | TGTGCCAGCAGCCCCCGGGGGGGAGGGTATGGCAATCAGCCCCAGCATTTT | CASSPRGGGYGNQPQHF
TRBJ2-5 | - | - | TRBV21-1 | TGTGCCAGCAGCAAAGTTCAGGCTAGCGGCATCCCAGAGACCCAGTACTTC | CASSKVQASGIPETQYF
TRBJ2-1 | - | - | TRBV27 | TGTGCCAGCTTTAAGGGGGGGGTTGACAATGAGCAGTTCTTC | CASFKGGVDNEQFF
TRBJ1-1 | - | - | TRBV11-2 | TGTGCCAGCAGCTTAGCGGTCACTACCCTGAACACTGAAGCTTTCTTT | CASSLAVTTLNTEAFF
TRBJ2-1 | TRBD2 | - | TRBV7-3 | TGTGCCAGCAGCTCGGGACTAGCGGGAGGTAATGAGCAGTTCTTC | CASSSGLAGGNEQFF
TRBJ2-7 | - | - | TRBV29-1 | TGCAGCGTTGAAGGGTCGGTTTGCGAGCAGTACTTC | CSVEGSVCEQYF
TRBJ2-2 | TRBD2 | - | TRBV5-4 | TGTGCCAGCACCAAAGCGGGAGGGCTGACCGGGGAGCTGTTTTTT | CASTKAGGLTGELFF
TRBJ1-1 | - | - | TRBV19 | TGTGCCAGTAGTATCGCTCAAAACACTGAAGCTTTCTTT | CASSIAQNTEAFF
TRBJ2-1 | TRBD2 | - | TRBV29-1 | TGCAGCGTTCTGTCGACGGGAGGGAACAATGAGCAGTTCTTC | CSVLSTGGNNEQFF
TRBJ2-2 | TRBD2 | - | TRBV28 | TGTGCCAGCAGACCTAGCGGGAGAGGTACCGGGGAGCTGTTTTTT | CASRPSGRGTGELFF
TRBJ2-6 | TRBD1 | once | TRBV10-3 | TGTGCCATCAGTGTCTTTTACCAAGGACAGGGAAATGATCTCTCTGGGGCCAACGTCCTGACTTTC | CAISVFYQGQGNDLSGANVLTF
TRBJ2-7 | TRBD2 | - | TRBV5-1 | TGCGCCAGTCTCATAGCGGGAATCTACGAGCAGTACTTC | CASLIAGIYEQYF
TRBJ2-1 | - | - | TRBV14 | TGTGCCAGCAGCCAAGCTGACACTTCGGAATTCTTC | CASSQADTSEFF
TRBJ1-5 | - | few | TRBV19 | TGTGCCAGTAGTATGGGCAGGGACCAGCCCCAGCATTTT | CASSMGRDQPQHF
TRBJ1-1 | TRBD1 | - | TRBV6-6 | TGTGCCAGCAGCCAGGGGGCCGGCACTGAAGCTTTCTTT | CASSQGAGTEAFF
TRBJ1-3 | TRBD1 | - | TRBV9 | TGTGCCAGCAGCGTGGGGGACAGGGCCTTTTCTGGAAACACCATATATTTT | CASSVGDRAFSGNTIYF
TRBJ1-1 | - | - | TRBV6-5 | TGTGCCAGCAGTTGGGGCAGGGTGAACACTGAAGCTTTCTTT | CASSWGRVNTEAFF
TRBJ2-3 | TRBD2 | - | TRBV5-1 | TGCGCCAGCGGGGCTAGCGGTAAACATGATACGCAGTATTTT | CASGASGKHDTQYF
TRBJ2-1 | - | - | TRBV2 | TGTGCCAGCAGTGGTTTGGACCTCTCCTACAATGAGCAGTTCTTC | CASSGLDLSYNEQFF
TRBJ1-2 | - | few | TRBV5-5 | TGCGCCAGCAGCCAAGATGAAGAATCTCCTAACTATGGCTACACCTTC | CASSQDEESPNYGYTF
TRBJ1-5 | - | - | TRBV6-6 | TGTGCCAGCAGTTCGGACCGCTATCAGCCCCAGCATTTT | CASSSDRYQPQHF
TRBJ2-1 | - | - | TRBV27 | TGTGCCAGCAGTTTAAAGGTTTCCTACAATGAGCAGTTCTTC | CASSLKVSYNEQFF
TRBJ2-2 | - | many | TRBV19 | TGTGCCAGTAGGAGGGGGGAGGGCCGCACCGGGGAGCTGTTTTTT | CASRRGEGRTGELFF
TRBJ2-7 | TRBD1 | - | TRBV5-1 | TGCGCCAGCAGCCCGGACAGGGGGTCGTCCGAGCAGTACTTC | CASSPDRGSSEQYF
TRBJ2-2 | - | - | TRBV9 | TGTGCCAGCAGCGTAGGTCGCGGGAACACCGGGGAGCTGTTTTTT | CASSVGRGNTGELFF
TRBJ2-1 | TRBD2 | - | TRBV4-2 | TGTGCCAGCAGCCAACGGGGTAAGGTCCTAGCGGGAGAATACTACAATGAGCAGTTCTTC | CASSQRGKVLAGEYYNEQFF
TRBJ2-3 | - | few | TRBV4-2 | TGTGCCAGCAGCCAAGGGGACAGCACAGATACGCAGTATTTT | CASSQGDSTDTQYF
TRBJ2-1 | - | - | TRBV6-5 | TGTGCCAGCAGTTACCAGGGCCCCCGGGGTGAGCAGTTCTTC | CASSYQGPRGEQFF
TRBJ1-4 | - | - | TRBV9 | TGTGCCAGCAACAACAGGGCAACTAATGAAAAACTGTTTTTT | CASNNRATNEKLFF
TRBJ2-7 | - | - | TRBV5-8 | TGTGCCAGCAGCTTGATCCGGGGGCGGGGGCACGAGCAGTACTTC | CASSLIRGRGHEQYF
TRBJ2-7 | TRBD2 | - | TRBV5-4 | TGTGCCAGCAGTCGGGAGGGGACGGTACTACGGGAGCAGTACTTC | CASSREGTVLREQYF
TRBJ2-3 | - | once | TRBV6-1 | TGTGCCAGCAGTGACGCCGGCTTAAGGGGTACAGATACGCAGTATTTT | CASSDAGLRGTDTQYF
TRBJ2-7 | TRBD2 | - | TRBV15 | TGTGCCACCAGCAGAGCTAGCGGGAGTCCTTACGAGCAGTACTTC | CATSRASGSPYEQYF
TRBJ2-5 | TRBD2 | once | TRBV5-1 | TGCGCCAGCAGCTTCCCCCGGGAGGAAACGTACCAAGAGACCCAGTACTTC | CASSFPREETYQETQYF
TRBJ1-5 | - | - | TRBV5-1 | TGCGCCAGCAGCTTGGGGGGGACACCAAATCAGCCCCAGCATTTT | CASSLGGTPNQPQHF